This is a list of T cell receptor beta chains from one sample in a study of blood T cell repertoires in COVID-19. Produced via immunoSEQ multiplex PCR; TCRdb's table is partial and in-frame only. The sample yields fewer than 300,000 clones, around 85% seen once. Sequencing used peripheral blood. Receptors were obtained from a human donor with COVID-19, enrolled during active disease. The donor label of this sample is uncertain. The CDR3 runs from the conserved cysteine through the conserved F or W. The D gene is left open where the match is weak. Clone size, where shown, is once, few, many, or a class for clones that have expanded.

TRBV27,TRBJ1-4,.,TRBD1,CASSRDRNEKLFF,TGTGCCTCCTCCCGGGACAGGAATGAAAAACTGTTTTTT
TRBV6-5,TRBJ1-3,once,.,CASKYKYSGNTIYF,TGTGCCAGCAAGTACAAGTACTCTGGAAACACCATATATTTT
TRBV2,TRBJ2-5,.,.,CASSETGQETQYF,TGTGCCAGCAGTGAGACAGGTCAAGAGACCCAGTACTTC
TRBV7-9,TRBJ2-1,.,TRBD2,CASRHLPGLAGVYYNEQFF,TGTGCCAGCAGGCACCTCCCGGGACTAGCGGGAGTATATTACAATGAGCAGTTCTTC
TRBV7-9,TRBJ2-3,.,.,CASRGGAPDTQYF,TGTGCCAGTAGGGGCGGGGCCCCAGATACGCAGTATTTT
TRBV14,TRBJ2-7,.,.,CASTCWQYF,TGTGCCAGCACGTGTTGGCAGTACTTC
TRBV7-2,TRBJ1-1,.,.,CASSEAGVRVKAFF,TGTGCCAGCAGCGAAGCGGGCGTCAGGGTTAAAGCTTTCTTT
TRBV24-1,TRBJ2-7,.,TRBD2,CATSGTSGSSYEQYF,TGTGCCACCAGTGGGACTAGCGGGAGCTCCTACGAGCAGTACTTC
TRBV30,TRBJ1-3,.,.,CAWRRGNVNTIYF,TGTGCCTGGAGGAGGGGGAATGTTAACACCATATATTTT
TRBV9,TRBJ2-3,.,.,CASSARDNQADTQYF,TGTGCCAGCAGCGCCCGGGACAATCAAGCAGATACGCAGTATTTT